These 31 T cell receptor beta chains came from one sample sequenced in a study of blood T cells in healthy people across ages. Primed by a sample-barcoded 5' primer and a J-beta primer mix, a second PCR proceeded for about 7 to 12 cycles. MiXCR, run by TCRdb on the 5' RACE reads, gives a single entry per CDR3 protein. The data hold roughly 650,000 distinct CDR3 sequences, with around 32% observed a single time. The sequencing sample was made of blood. These receptor sequences come from a woman of 80 years or more in good health.

A remark on this clonotype: This sequence may be a read error, since a much larger clone differs from it by one base. The chain is built from TRBV6-2 or TRBV6-3 and TRBJ1-2, with unresolved D. In germline, CDR1 is MNHEY, CDR2 SVGEGT. V lost 7 bases, J lost 3 bases, and 15 bases lay in between. The CDR3 is made up of 14 amino acids. CDR3 protein: CASNRPTAHYGYTF. In DNA form, the CDR3 reads TGTGCCAGCAACCGACCTACAGCGCACTATGGCTACACCTTC.

Comments on this clonotype: This may stem from a read error, because a much larger clone lies one nucleotide away. The gene calls are TRBV6-2 or TRBV6-3 and TRBJ1-2; D possibly corresponds to TRBD1 (5 bases). The CDR3 has 16 amino acids. Germline-derived CDR1 and CDR2 are MNHEY and SVGEGT. Trimming removed 5 bases from V and 3 bases from J, with 19 bases in between. The CDR3 DNA reads as TGTGCCAGCAGTCAATCCGACAGTAGCCCGTACTATGGCTACACCTTC. This codes for CASSQSDSSPYYGYTF.

This clonotype was recorded at least ten times. This rearrangement joins TRBV4-3 to TRBJ2-6, with D tentatively TRBD2 (6 bases). V was cut by 0 bases and J by 2 bases, with 11 bases left in between. Germline-derived CDR1 and CDR2 are LGHNA and YSLEER. The length of the CDR3 is 17 residues. The CDR3 sequence: CASSQDPGRTGANVLTF. The CDR3 nucleotides are TGCGCCAGCAGCCAAGATCCGGGGAGGACTGGGGCCAACGTCCTGACTTTC.

This clonotype has more than one count but fewer than ten. The rearrangement links TRBV14 to TRBJ2-3; 7 nucleotides line up with TRBD1. CDR1 SGHDN and CDR2 FVKESK come from the germline V gene. V gave up 5 bases and J gave up 2 bases; unmatched junction bases: 7. This CDR3 is built from 15 residues. In DNA, the CDR3 is TGTGCCAGCAGCTTCCGGGACAGAAACACAGATACGCAGTATTTT. It is translated as CASSFRDRNTDTQYF.

The table lists this clonotype with many counts. This sequence joins TRBV4-1 and TRBJ2-5, with 12 bases fitting TRBD2. The V and J ends lost 3 bases and 1 base, in that order; junction bases with no gene match: 9. Germline assignment: CDR1 MGHRA and CDR2 YSYEKL. The CDR3 runs 18 residues. CDR3 bases: TGCGCCAGCAGCCAGTTGTCTAGCGGGGGGGTAGGCCAAGAGACCCAGTACTTC. It encodes CASSQLSSGGVGQETQYF.

Ten or more counts support this clonotype. The chain carries TRBV7-2 and TRBJ2-5, with 11 bases lining up with TRBD2. Trimming took 5 bases from V and 2 from J; bases not matched to a gene: 10. This CDR3 contains 17 residues. The germline CDR1 and CDR2 sequences are SGHTA and FQGNSA. The CDR3: CASSPFRLAGGQETQYF. CDR3 DNA: TGTGCCAGCAGCCCCTTTCGGCTAGCGGGAGGTCAAGAGACCCAGTACTTC.

As for this clonotype: A much more abundant neighbour one base away suggests this may be a read error. The J gene is TRBJ2-1, the V gene TRBV12-5; TRBD2 matches at 10 bases. The junction had 2 bases not matched to a gene; V was cut back by 0 bases and J by 6 bases. Germline lookup yields CDR1 LGHNT and CDR2 FRNRAP. The CDR3 length is 15 residues. The CDR3 nucleotides read TGTGCTAGTGGTTTGGTCCAGCGGGGGGGCAATGAGCAGTTCTTC. It specifies CASGLVQRGGNEQFF.

This chain uses TRBV30 with TRBJ1-6; perhaps TRBD1 as D (5 bases). V lost 2 bases and J lost 11, with 10 bases in between. Germline V gives CDR1 GTSNPN, CDR2 SVGIG (reference sequence). The CDR3 is 12 amino acids. CDR3 nucleotide sequence: TGTGCCTGGAGTCAGGGTTTGACACCCCTCCACTTT. This translates into CAWSQGLTPLHF.

A word on this clonotype: Compared with germline, one end of the junction differs, possibly owing to a read error. The rearrangement joins TRBV2 to TRBJ1-2; the match to TRBD1 covers 11 bases. The CDR3 spans 15 residues. From germline, CDR1 is SNHLY and CDR2 FYNNEI. The CDR3 spells CASSGDRGYDYGYTF. Here the CDR3 DNA reads TGTGCCAGCAGTGGGGACAGGGGGTATGACTATGGATACACCTTC. The full variable domain, with the rest looked up from reference TRBV2 and TRBJ1-2, is EPEVTQTPSHQVTQMGQEVILRCVPISNHLYFYWYRQILGQKVEFLVSFYNNEISEKSEIFDDQFSVERPDGSNFTLKIRSTKLEDSAMYFCASSGDRGYDYGYTFGSGTRLTVV.

This clonotype was picked up many times. V usage is TRBV9 and J usage is TRBJ1-2; D gene unclear. CDR1 is SGDLS and CDR2 is YYNGEE in the germline V gene. The V end lost 2 bases, the J end lost 8 bases, and 16 bases lay between the germline ends. This CDR3 region has 14 residues. The CDR3 bases are TGTGCCAGCAGCGTCACTGGGGATGTCGACGGCTACACCTTC. Protein product: CASSVTGDVDGYTF. Full variable domain (outside the CDR3, taken from reference TRBV9 and TRBJ1-2): DSGVTQTPKHLITATGQRVTLRCSPRSGDLSVYWYQQSLDQGLQFLIQYYNGEERAKGNILERFSAQQFPDLHSELNLSSLELGDSALYFCASSVTGDVDGYTFGSGTRLTVV.

The V call is TRBV5-1, the J call TRBJ1-4, with a weak D call TRBD1 (6 bases). The CDR3 contains 16 residues. Trimming took 3 bases from V and 8 from J, leaving 20 bases between them. CDR1 and CDR2 (germline): SGHRS, YFSETQ. CDR3 DNA sequence: TGCGCCAGCAGCTGGGGGACACGACCCCGGCGGGAAAAACTGTTTTTT. As protein: CASSWGTRPRREKLFF.

Regarding this clonotype: A much larger clonotype is one base distant, so this may be a read error. This chain connects TRBV9 to TRBJ1-1; D gene unclear. Trimming stripped 0 bases from V and 0 bases from J, with 9 bases between. CDR3 length: 15 amino acids. Germline lookup yields CDR1 SGDLS and CDR2 YYNGEE. The CDR3 nucleotides are TGTGCCAGCAGCGTAGGTCGGGAACTGAACACTGAAGCTTTCTTT. Amino acids: CASSVGRELNTEAFF.

The table lists this clonotype with many counts. In nucleotides, the CDR3 is TGTGCCAGCAGTCCCCCCGGGACAGGGGGCGCATGGGGGACCCAGTACTTC. As protein: CASSPPGTGGAWGTQYF. The V call is TRBV7-8, the J call TRBJ2-5; TRBD1 agrees at 12 bases. This CDR3 region has 17 residues. J was trimmed by 7 bases and V by 6 bases; bases with no gene match: 15. CDR1 is SGHVS, CDR2 FQNEAQ, per germline.

The chain recombines TRBV9 with TRBJ1-4; D unresolved. Germline values: CDR1 SGDLS, CDR2 YYNGEE. Between the trimmed V and J ends, which lost 0 bases and 6 bases, there was a span of 9 bases. CDR3 length: 14 residues. The CDR3 DNA sequence: TGTGCCAGCAGCGTAGGAGGGCAACATGAAAAACTGTTTTTT. Translating gives CASSVGGQHEKLFF. The whole variable domain, filled in from reference TRBV9 and TRBJ1-4, reads DSGVTQTPKHLITATGQRVTLRCSPRSGDLSVYWYQQSLDQGLQFLIQYYNGEERAKGNILERFSAQQFPDLHSELNLSSLELGDSALYFCASSVGGQHEKLFFGSGTQLSVL.

The genes are TRBV4-2 and TRBJ2-7; D perhaps matches TRBD1 (6 bases). V was shortened by 10 bases and J by 0 bases, with 13 bases between the two germline ends. The CDR3 is made up of 13 amino acids. The germline V gene has CDR1 LGHNA and CDR2 YNFKEQ. Written as DNA, the CDR3 is TGTGCCACCGGACAGTCTTTCTCCTACGAGCAGTACTTC. It codes for CATGQSFSYEQYF.

This clonotype was detected ten times or more. This rearrangement joins TRBV7-2 to TRBJ2-5; D gene ambiguous. The germline V gene encodes CDR1 SGHTA and CDR2 FQGNSA. This CDR3 is built from 14 residues. Trimming stripped 2 bases from V and 5 bases from J, with 12 bases between. The CDR3 DNA is TGTGCCAGCAGCTTAACGATATCAAGCGAGACCCAGTACTTC. Translating gives CASSLTISSETQYF.

This chain connects TRBV18 to TRBJ1-2, with 8 bases fitting TRBD1. The CDR3 consists of 14 residues. Germline CDR1 reads KGHSH; CDR2 reads LQKENI. Germline trimming cut 3 bases from V and 5 bases from J; bases unmatched to any gene: 5. CDR3 DNA sequence: TGTGCCAGCTCACCCAACAGGGGGGGATATGGCTACACCTTC. Translation: CASSPNRGGYGYTF.

This clonotype was detected many times. DNA for the CDR3: TGTGCCAGCAGCCAAGTCCTGACCAAAAACATTCAGTACTTC. It translates to CASSQVLTKNIQYF. The chain carries TRBV3-1 and TRBJ2-4; D gene uncertain. Trimming pared 1 base from V and 2 bases from J, leaving 6 bases between. Germline V gene lookup returns CDR1 LGHDT and CDR2 YNNKEL (reference sequence). The CDR3 contains 14 residues. The full variable domain, completed using reference TRBV3-1 and TRBJ2-4, is DTAVSQTPKYLVTQMGNDKSIKCEQNLGHDTMYWYKQDSKKFLKIMFSYNNKELIINETVPNRFSPKSPDKAHLNLHINSLELGDSAVYFCASSQVLTKNIQYFGAGTRLSVL.

This clonotype was counted ten times or more. The CDR3 sequence is CASKASLNTEAFF. The CDR3, as DNA: TGTGCCAGCAAGGCCAGCTTGAACACTGAAGCTTTCTTT. V is TRBV25-1 and J is TRBJ1-1, with D hard to call. This CDR3 is built from 13 residues. V was trimmed by 7 bases and J by 0 bases, leaving 9 bases between them. Germline V gives CDR1 MGHDK, CDR2 SYGVNS.

The gene calls are TRBV6-2 or TRBV6-3 and TRBJ1-6; D remains ambiguous. The germline gives CDR1 MNHEY, CDR2 SVGEGT. The CDR3 length is 12 residues. V shed 7 bases and J shed 9 bases, with 10 bases lying between them. DNA of the CDR3: TGTGCCAGCATGGTCGGTACTTCACCCCTCCACTTT. Protein: CASMVGTSPLHF.

This clonotype has a count of ten or more. The chain carries TRBV5-6 and TRBJ2-1; 12 positions agree with TRBD2. Germline trimming cut 2 bases from V and 8 bases from J; bases unmatched to any gene: 5. Looked up from germline, CDR1 is SGHDT and CDR2 is YYEEEE. The CDR3 consists of 15 residues. The DNA of the CDR3 is TGTGCCAGCAGCTTCACTAGCGGGGGGCGGGATGAGCAGTTCTTC. It codes for CASSFTSGGRDEQFF.

This clonotype occurred a few times. The genes are TRBV20-1 and TRBJ1-4; D is unclear. The CDR3 totals 16 residues. V lost 0 bases and J lost 0, with 11 bases in between. Germline V gene data show CDR1 as DFQATT and CDR2 as SNEGSKA (reference sequence). The CDR3 bases are TGCAGTGCTAGAGATCCAGTCTTTGCAACTAATGAAAAACTGTTTTTT. Amino acid sequence: CSARDPVFATNEKLFF.

This sequence joins TRBV7-2 and TRBJ2-3, with D perhaps TRBD2 (6 bases). Trimming removed 3 bases from V and 3 bases from J, with 16 bases in between. There are 16 residues in the CDR3. The germline V gene encodes CDR1 SGHTA and CDR2 FQGNSA. CDR3 sequence reads: CASSLLAVGGTDTQYF. The CDR3, as DNA: TGTGCCAGCAGCTTGTTAGCGGTCGGAGGGACAGATACGCAGTATTTT.

A remark on this clonotype: Likely a read error: the CDR3 ends without its conserved phenylalanine or tryptophan. The chain has TRBV7-2 and TRBJ2-1; 10 bases align to TRBD2. Trimming at V came to 5 bases and at J to 8 bases, leaving 12 bases not matched to a gene. The CDR3 consists of 16 residues. Germline values: CDR1 SGHTA, CDR2 FQGNSA. The CDR3 nucleotides read TGTGCCAGCAGCCTTGTAGCAGCGGGGGGGCAGGATGAGCAGTTCTCC. Protein: CASSLVAAGGQDEQFS.

A few counts support this clonotype. This chain joins TRBV29-1 and TRBJ1-1; D may be TRBD1 (6 bases). Trimming took off 6 bases at V and 0 bases at J, with 14 bases between the two ends. Germline CDR1 SQVTM, CDR2 ANQGSEA. This CDR3 is 14 amino acids long. The CDR3 here is CSVTRTVLNTEAFF. DNA for the CDR3: TGCAGCGTAACTCGGACAGTCTTGAACACTGAAGCTTTCTTT.

To note about this clonotype: Mismatch with germline at one junction end may stem from a read error. The rearrangement uses TRBV12-3 or TRBV12-4 and TRBJ2-3; 9 bases match TRBD1. This CDR3 contains 16 residues. CDR3 loop: CASSLSDRGKSDTQYF. CDR3 DNA: TGTGCCAGCAGTTTATCAGACAGGGGGAAGTCAGATACGCAATATTTT.

This clonotype was seen ten or more times. V is TRBV20-1 and J is TRBJ2-3; D remains ambiguous. The CDR3 extends over 13 amino acids. The germline V gene has CDR1 DFQATT and CDR2 SNEGSKA (reference sequence). Trimming left V 3 bases short and J 2 bases short, with 9 bases between. In nucleotides, the CDR3 is TGCAGTGCTAGGTACCCCCCCACAGATACGCAGTATTTT. Its translation is CSARYPPTDTQYF.

Many counts were recorded for this clonotype. The rearrangement links TRBV7-2 to TRBJ1-5; weak D call: TRBD1 (5 bases). The CDR3 sequence is 17 residues long. V lost 5 bases, J lost 3 bases, and 20 bases lay in between. Germline V CDR1 and CDR2: SGHTA, FQGNSA. CDR3 sequence: CASSPGLRQTDNQPQHF. The CDR3 nucleotides are TGTGCCAGCAGCCCCGGGTTGCGACAGACCGACAATCAGCCCCAGCATTTT.

This chain joins TRBV7-3 and TRBJ2-7; no firm D call. CDR1 and CDR2 (germline): SGHTA, FQGTGA. V was clipped by 6 bases and J by 3 bases, with 18 bases between them. The CDR3 extends over 15 amino acids. The CDR3 coding sequence is TGTGCCAGCAGTTCCCGAGACCCGCGGAGCTACGAGCAGTACTTC. Translation: CASSSRDPRSYEQYF. The full variable domain, rest sourced from reference TRBV7-3 and TRBJ2-7, is GAGVSQTPSNKVTEKGKYVELRCDPISGHTALYWYRQSLGQGPEFLIYFQGTGAADDSGLPNDRFFAVRPEGSVSTLKIQRTERGDSAVYLCASSSRDPRSYEQYFGPGTRLTVT.

This rearrangement joins TRBV27 to TRBJ2-3, with TRBD1 identical over 7 bases. Trimming cost V 5 bases and J 4 bases; bases outside gene matches: 3. This CDR3 comprises 13 residues. The germline V gene has CDR1 MNHEY and CDR2 SMNVEV (reference sequence). CDR3 region: CASSKTGPDTQYF. The CDR3 bases are TGTGCCAGCAGTAAGACAGGGCCAGATACGCAGTATTTT.

Turning to this clonotype: Germline and junction disagree at one end, which may indicate a read error. CDR3 residues: CASSPTPGVVGADVLTF. The CDR3, as DNA: TGTGCCAGCAGCCCGACCCCTGGGGTTGTAGGGGCCGACGTCCTGACTTTC. The chain employs TRBV9 and TRBJ2-6; tentative D call: TRBD1 (5 bases). Germline V lookup: CDR1 SGDLS, CDR2 YYNGEE. The CDR3 length is 17 residues.